This T cell receptor (beta chain) appears in the sequencing data of a study of T cell responses to AZD1222 COVID-19 vaccine. In the study overall: Pooled together were second doses at about 4 or about 12 weeks. Points from the study as a whole: The donors showed a predominance of white British ancestry and of females, with possible underestimation of clonal diversity. The study reported that nearly half of spike-specific TCRs target unmutated variant regions. Rises in breadth and depth of Spike-specific TCRs came after two AZD1222 doses.

The V gene's germline CDR1 is SGHAT and CDR2 FQDESV (reference sequence). The CDR3 totals 14 residues. The germline V and J ends were trimmed by 5 bases and 1 base, with 12 bases remaining between them. Of note for this clone: As yet, its antigen is unknown.

Clones were read by immunoSEQ multiplex PCR, and TCRdb kept only the in-frame ones, dropping some. The top ten hold under 30% of the sample, which has about 72,000 clones, roughly 84% seen once. This sequence was found in an adult in good health. The chain uses TRBV11-1 and TRBJ2-7, with no clear D. The sample here was peripheral blood, taken on day 0 of AZD1222 vaccination. CDR3 residues: CASSPEPSSYEQYF. The CDR3 DNA sequence: TGTGCCAGCAGCCCGGAGCCCAGTTCCTACGAGCAGTACTTC. Complete variable domain (other parts from reference TRBV11-1 and TRBJ2-7): EAEVAQSPRYKITEKSQAVAFWCDPISGHATLYWYRQILGQGPELLVQFQDESVVDDSQLPKDRFSAERLKGVDSTLKIQPAELGDSAMYLCASSPEPSSYEQYFGPGTRLTVT.